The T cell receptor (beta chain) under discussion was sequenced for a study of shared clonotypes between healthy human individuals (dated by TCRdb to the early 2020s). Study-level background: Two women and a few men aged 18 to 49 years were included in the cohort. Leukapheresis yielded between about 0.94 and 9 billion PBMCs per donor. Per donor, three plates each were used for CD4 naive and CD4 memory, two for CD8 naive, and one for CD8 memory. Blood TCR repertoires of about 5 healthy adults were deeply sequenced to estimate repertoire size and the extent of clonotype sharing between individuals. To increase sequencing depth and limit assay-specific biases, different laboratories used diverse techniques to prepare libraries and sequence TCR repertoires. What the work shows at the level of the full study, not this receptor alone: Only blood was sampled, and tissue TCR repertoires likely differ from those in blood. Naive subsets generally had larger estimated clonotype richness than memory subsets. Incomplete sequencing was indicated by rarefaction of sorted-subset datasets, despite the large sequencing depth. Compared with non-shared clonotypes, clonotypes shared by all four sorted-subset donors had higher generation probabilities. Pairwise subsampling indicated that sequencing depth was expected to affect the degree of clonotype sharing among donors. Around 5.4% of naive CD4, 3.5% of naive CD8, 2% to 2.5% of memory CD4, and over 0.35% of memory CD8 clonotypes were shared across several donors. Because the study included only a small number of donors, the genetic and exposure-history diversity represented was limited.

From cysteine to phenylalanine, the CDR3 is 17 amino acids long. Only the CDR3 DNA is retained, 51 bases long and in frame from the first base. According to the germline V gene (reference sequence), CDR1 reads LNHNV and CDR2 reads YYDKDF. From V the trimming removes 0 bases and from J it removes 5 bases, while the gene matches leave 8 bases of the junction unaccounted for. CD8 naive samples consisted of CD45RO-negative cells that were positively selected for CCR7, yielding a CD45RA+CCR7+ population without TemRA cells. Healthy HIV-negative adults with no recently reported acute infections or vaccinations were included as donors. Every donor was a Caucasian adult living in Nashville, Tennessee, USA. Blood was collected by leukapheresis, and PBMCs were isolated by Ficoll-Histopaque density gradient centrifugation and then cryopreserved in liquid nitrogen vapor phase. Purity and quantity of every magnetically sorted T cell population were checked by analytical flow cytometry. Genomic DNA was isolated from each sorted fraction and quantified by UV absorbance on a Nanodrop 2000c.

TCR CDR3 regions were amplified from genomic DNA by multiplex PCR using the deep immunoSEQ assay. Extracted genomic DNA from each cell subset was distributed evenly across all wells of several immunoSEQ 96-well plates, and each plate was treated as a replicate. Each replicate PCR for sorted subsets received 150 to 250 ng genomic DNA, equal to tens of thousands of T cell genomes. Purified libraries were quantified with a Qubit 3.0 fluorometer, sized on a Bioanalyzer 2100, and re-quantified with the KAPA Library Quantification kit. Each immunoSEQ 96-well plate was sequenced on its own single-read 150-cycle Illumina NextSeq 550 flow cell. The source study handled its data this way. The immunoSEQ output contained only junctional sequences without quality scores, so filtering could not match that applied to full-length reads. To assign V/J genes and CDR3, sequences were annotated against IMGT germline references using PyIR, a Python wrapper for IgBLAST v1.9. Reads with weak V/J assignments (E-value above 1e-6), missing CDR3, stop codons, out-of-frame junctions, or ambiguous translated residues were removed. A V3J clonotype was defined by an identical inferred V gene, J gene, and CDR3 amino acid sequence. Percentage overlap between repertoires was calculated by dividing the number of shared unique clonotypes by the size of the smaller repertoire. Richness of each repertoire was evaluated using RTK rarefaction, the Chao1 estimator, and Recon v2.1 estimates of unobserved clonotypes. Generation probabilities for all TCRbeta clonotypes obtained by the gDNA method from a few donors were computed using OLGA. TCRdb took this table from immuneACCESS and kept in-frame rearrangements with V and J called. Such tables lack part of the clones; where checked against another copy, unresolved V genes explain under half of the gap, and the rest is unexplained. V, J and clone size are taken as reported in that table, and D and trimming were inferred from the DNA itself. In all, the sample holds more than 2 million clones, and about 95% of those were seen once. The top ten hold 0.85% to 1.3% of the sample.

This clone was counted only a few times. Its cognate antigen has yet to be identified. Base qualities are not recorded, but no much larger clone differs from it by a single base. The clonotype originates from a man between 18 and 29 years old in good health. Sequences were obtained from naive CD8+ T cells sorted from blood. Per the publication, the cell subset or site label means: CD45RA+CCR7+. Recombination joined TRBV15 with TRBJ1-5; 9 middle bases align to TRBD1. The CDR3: CATSREDRGGRDQPQHF. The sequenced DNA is TGTGCCACCAGCAGAGAGGACAGGGGCGGGAGGGATCAGCCCCAGCATTTT.